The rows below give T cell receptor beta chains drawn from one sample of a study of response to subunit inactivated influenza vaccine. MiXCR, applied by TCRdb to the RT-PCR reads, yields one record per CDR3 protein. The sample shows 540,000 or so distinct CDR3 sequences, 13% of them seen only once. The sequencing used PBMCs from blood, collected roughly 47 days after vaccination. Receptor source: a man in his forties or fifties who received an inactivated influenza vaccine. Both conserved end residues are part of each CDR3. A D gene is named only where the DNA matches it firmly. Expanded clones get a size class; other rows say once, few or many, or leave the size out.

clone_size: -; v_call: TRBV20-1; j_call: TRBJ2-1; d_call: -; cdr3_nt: TGCAGTGCTAGTGGGGGTGGTGAGCAGTTCTTC; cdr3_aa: CSASGGGEQFF
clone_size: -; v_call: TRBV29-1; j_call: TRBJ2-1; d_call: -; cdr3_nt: TGCAGCGTTGAAGGTCAGCGTTCTTACAATGAGCAGTTCTTC; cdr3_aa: CSVEGQRSYNEQFF
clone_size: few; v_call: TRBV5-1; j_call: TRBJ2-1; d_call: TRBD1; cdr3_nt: TGCGCCAGCAGACCCAGGACAGGGGATGAGCAGTTCTTC; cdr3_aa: CASRPRTGDEQFF
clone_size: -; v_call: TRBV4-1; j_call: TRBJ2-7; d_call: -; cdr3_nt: TGCGCCAGCAGCCAAGATAATATAGGCAGCAGATACGAGCAGTACTTC; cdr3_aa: CASSQDNIGSRYEQYF
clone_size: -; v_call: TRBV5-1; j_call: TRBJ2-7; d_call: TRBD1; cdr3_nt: TGCGCCAGCAGCGTTACCGGGACAGGGGGCCGCGAGCAGTACTTC; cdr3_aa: CASSVTGTGGREQYF
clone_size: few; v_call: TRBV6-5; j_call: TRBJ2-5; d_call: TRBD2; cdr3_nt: TGTGCCAGCAGTTACGGCGGGGGGTACCAAGAGACCCAGTACTTC; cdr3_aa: CASSYGGGYQETQYF
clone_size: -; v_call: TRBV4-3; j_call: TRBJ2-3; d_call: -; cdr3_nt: TGCGCCAGCAGCCAAGATCGGACAGAGACTAGCACAGATACGCAGTATTTT; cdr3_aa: CASSQDRTETSTDTQYF
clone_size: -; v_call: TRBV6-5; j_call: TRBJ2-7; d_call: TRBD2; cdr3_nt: TGTGCCAGCAGTTACTCGAGACTGGGACTAGCGGAGGACTACGAGCAGTACTTC; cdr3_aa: CASSYSRLGLAEDYEQYF
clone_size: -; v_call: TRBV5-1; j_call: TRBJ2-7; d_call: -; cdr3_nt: TGCGCCAGCAGCTTGGCCCCCGGGGCCAGACAGAATTACGAGCAGTACTTC; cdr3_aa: CASSLAPGARQNYEQYF
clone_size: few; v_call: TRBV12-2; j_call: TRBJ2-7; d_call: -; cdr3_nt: TGTGCAAGTCGCCCCCGGTTGGGGGATATTACGGGCGAGCAGTACTTC; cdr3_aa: CASRPRLGDITGEQYF
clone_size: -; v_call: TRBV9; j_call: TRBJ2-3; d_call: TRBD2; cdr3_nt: TGTGCCAGCAGCGTAGGGCTAGCGGGAACTAAATTCAGAACGCAGTATTTT; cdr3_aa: CASSVGLAGTKFRTQYF